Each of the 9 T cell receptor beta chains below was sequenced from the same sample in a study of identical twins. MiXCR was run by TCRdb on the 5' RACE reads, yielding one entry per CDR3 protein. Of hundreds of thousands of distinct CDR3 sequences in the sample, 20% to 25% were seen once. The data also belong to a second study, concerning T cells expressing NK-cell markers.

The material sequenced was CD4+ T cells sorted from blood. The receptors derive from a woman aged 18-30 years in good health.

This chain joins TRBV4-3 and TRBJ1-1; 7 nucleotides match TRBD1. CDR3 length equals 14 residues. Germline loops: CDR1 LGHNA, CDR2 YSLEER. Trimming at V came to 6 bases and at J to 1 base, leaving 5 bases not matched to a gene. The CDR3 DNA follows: TGCGCCAGCAGACCCGGGACAGCGAACACTGAAGCTTTCTTT. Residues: CASRPGTANTEAFF.

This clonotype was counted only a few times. DNA of the CDR3: TGTGCCAGTGGTGACAGGGGGACTGAAGCTTTCTTT. Translating it yields CASGDRGTEAFF. The chain combines TRBV6-5 with TRBJ1-1; 9 positions match TRBD1. After removal of 9 bases from V and 5 bases from J, the junction contained 4 bases not matched to a gene. The germline gives CDR1 MNHEY, CDR2 SVGAGI. The CDR3 extends over 12 amino acids.

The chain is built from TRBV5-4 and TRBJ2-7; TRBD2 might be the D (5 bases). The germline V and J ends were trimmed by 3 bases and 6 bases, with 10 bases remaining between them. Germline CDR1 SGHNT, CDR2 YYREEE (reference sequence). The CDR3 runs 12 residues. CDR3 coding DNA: TGTGCCAGCAGCTACGGGAATTTCGAGCAGTACTTC. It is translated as CASSYGNFEQYF. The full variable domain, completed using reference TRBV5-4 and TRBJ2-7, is ETGVTQSPTHLIKTRGQQVTLRCSSQSGHNTVSWYQQALGQGPQFIFQYYREEENGRGNFPPRFSGLQFPNYSSELNVNALELDDSALYLCASSYGNFEQYFGPGTRLTVT.

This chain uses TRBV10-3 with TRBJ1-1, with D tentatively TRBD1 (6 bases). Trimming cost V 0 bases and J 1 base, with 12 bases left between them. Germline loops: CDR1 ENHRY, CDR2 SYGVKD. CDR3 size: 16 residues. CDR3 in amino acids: CAISESGGRKNTEAFF. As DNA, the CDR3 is TGTGCCATCAGTGAGTCTGGGGGCAGGAAGAACACTGAAGCTTTCTTT.

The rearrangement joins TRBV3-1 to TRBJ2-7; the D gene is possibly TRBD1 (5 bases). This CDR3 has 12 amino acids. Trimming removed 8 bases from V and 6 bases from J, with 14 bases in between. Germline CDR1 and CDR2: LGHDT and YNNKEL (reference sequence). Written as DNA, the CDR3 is TGTGCCAGCCGACAGTTTAACGGCGAGCAGTACTTC. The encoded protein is CASRQFNGEQYF.

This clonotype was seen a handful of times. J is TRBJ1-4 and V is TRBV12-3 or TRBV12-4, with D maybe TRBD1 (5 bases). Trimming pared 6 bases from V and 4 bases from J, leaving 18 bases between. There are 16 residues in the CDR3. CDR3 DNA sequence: TGTGCCAGCAGGCCCGGCCCGGGACTCCTTAATGAAAAACTGTTTTTT. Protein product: CASRPGPGLLNEKLFF.

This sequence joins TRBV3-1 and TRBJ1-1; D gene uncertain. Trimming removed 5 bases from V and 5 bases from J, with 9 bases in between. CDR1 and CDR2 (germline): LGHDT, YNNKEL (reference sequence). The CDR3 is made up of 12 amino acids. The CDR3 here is CASSTRKTEAFF. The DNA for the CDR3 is TGTGCCAGCAGCACGAGGAAGACTGAAGCTTTCTTT. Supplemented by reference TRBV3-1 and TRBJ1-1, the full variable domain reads DTAVSQTPKYLVTQMGNDKSIKCEQNLGHDTMYWYKQDSKKFLKIMFSYNNKELIINETVPNRFSPKSPDKAHLNLHINSLELGDSAVYFCASSTRKTEAFFGQGTRLTVV.

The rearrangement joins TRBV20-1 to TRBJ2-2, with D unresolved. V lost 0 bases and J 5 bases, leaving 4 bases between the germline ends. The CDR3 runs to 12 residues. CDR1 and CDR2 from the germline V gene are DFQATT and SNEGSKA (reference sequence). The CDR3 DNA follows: TGCAGTGCTAGAGATAGTACCGGGGAGCTGTTTTTT. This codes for CSARDSTGELFF.

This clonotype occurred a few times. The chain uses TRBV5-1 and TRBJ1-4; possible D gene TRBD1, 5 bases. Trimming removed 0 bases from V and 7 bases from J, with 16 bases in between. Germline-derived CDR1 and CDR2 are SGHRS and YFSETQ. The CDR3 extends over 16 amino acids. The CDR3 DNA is TGCGCCAGCAGCTTGGCCGGGGGGATGAGGAGTGAAAAACTGTTTTTT. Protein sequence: CASSLAGGMRSEKLFF.